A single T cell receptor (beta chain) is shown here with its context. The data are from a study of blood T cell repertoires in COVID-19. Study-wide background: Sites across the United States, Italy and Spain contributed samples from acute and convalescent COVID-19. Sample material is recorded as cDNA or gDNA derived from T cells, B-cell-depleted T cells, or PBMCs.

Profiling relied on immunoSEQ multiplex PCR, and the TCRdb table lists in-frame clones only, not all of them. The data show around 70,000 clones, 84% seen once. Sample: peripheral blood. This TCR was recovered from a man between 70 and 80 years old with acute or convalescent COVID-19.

The CDR3 reads CASSEFGGGSTDTQYF. The DNA of the CDR3 is TGCGCCAGCAGTGAGTTCGGGGGAGGAAGCACAGATACGCAGTATTTT. The chain links TRBV10-2 to TRBJ2-3, with D possibly being TRBD2 (6 bases). In germline, CDR1 is WSHSY, CDR2 SAAADI. The V and J ends lost 1 base and 0 bases respectively, with 11 bases between them. The CDR3 is made up of 16 amino acids.